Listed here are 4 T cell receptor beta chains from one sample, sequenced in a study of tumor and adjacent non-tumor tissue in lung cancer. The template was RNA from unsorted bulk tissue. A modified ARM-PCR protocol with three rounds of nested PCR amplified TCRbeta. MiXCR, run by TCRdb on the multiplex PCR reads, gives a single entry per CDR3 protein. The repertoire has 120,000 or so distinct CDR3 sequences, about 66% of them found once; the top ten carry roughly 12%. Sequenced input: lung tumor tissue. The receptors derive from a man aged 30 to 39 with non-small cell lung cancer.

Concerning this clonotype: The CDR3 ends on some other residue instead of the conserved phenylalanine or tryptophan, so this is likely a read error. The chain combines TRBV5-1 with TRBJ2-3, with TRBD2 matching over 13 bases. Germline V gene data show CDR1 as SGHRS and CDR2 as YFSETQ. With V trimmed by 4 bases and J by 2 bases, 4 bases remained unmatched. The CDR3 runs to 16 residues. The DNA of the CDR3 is TGCGCCAGCAGCCTCGGGACTAGCGGGGACACAGATACGCAGTATTCT. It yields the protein CASSLGTSGDTDTQYS.

The CDR3 region is CASCWRQCEQFF. The CDR3 DNA is TGTGCCAGCTGTTGGAGACAGTGCGAGCAGTTCTTC. The chain links TRBV6-2 or TRBV6-3 to TRBJ2-1; D is possibly TRBD1 (5 bases). CDR1 MNHEY and CDR2 SVGEGT come from the germline V gene. The CDR3 extends over 12 amino acids. The V end lost 8 bases, the J end lost 10 bases, and 15 bases lay between the germline ends.

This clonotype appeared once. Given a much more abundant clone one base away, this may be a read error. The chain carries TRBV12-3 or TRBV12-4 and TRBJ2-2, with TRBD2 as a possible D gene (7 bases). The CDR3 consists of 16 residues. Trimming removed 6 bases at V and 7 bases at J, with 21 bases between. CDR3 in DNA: TGTGCCAGCAGGAACCCGGCGTGGGGGGGCAGCGGGGAGCTGTTTTTT. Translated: CASRNPAWGGSGELFF.

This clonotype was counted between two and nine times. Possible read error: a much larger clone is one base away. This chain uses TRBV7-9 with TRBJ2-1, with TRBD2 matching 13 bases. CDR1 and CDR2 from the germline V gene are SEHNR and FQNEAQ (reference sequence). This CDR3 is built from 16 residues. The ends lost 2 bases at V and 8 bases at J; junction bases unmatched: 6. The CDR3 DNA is TGTGCCAGCAGCTTAACTGGACTAGCGGGGGAAGATGAGCAGTTCTTC. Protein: CASSLTGLAGEDEQFF.